Listed below are T cell receptor beta chains from one sample, sequenced in a study of T-cell memory formation after mild COVID-19. MiXCR, applied by TCRdb to the 5' RACE reads, yields one record per CDR3 protein. The sample shows hundreds of thousands of distinct CDR3 sequences, about 22% of them seen only once. The sequenced material came from PBMCs or a T cell subset sorted from them (not recorded which). These receptors came from an adult woman who had mild COVID-19 (a few samples of this study predate the infection). Cell type and time point are not known. The conserved cysteine and the conserved F or W are not part of the CDR3 here.

j_call v_call cdr3_aa
TRBJ2-5 TRBV5-1 ASSSTVSQETQY
TRBJ2-5 TRBV6-5 ASSYFGQETQY
TRBJ2-3 TRBV24-1 ATSPTGAYTDTQY
TRBJ1-1 TRBV11-1 ASSSQMGTTEAF
TRBJ2-7 TRBV12-3/TRBV12-4 ASSFGALGGEEQY
TRBJ2-5 TRBV30 AWSAQGSGTQY
TRBJ2-3 TRBV6-1 ASSDGVWRGGGDTQY
TRBJ1-1 TRBV18 ASSPLGQNTEAF
TRBJ1-2 TRBV12-3/TRBV12-4 ASSPRQGIYGYT
TRBJ2-5 TRBV5-6 ASSWPWGAQETQY
TRBJ1-5 TRBV4-2 ASSQAGGIRGPQH
TRBJ1-1 TRBV5-5 ASSRTVGTEAF
TRBJ1-5 TRBV12-3/TRBV12-4 ASSATGLRNQPQH
TRBJ2-7 TRBV15 ATSRPGLNYEQY
TRBJ2-1 TRBV3-1 ASSQVGGSDEEF
TRBJ2-5 TRBV5-1 ASSLAKVGLQETQY
TRBJ2-1 TRBV15 ATSRDGGNPGTYYNEQF
TRBJ2-1 TRBV7-9 ASSSVGTSIDEQF
TRBJ2-7 TRBV4-1 ASSQDIRGLYEQY
TRBJ1-1 TRBV11-2 ASSWRTGNTEAF
TRBJ2-2 TRBV9 ASSVGPSGGDTGELF
TRBJ2-2 TRBV7-8 ASSSRVAPNTGELF
TRBJ2-7 TRBV29-1 SVNQRDRDYEQY
TRBJ2-5 TRBV5-1 ASSTGLAEETQY
TRBJ2-3 TRBV3-1 ASSQDKSAWSISSTDTQY